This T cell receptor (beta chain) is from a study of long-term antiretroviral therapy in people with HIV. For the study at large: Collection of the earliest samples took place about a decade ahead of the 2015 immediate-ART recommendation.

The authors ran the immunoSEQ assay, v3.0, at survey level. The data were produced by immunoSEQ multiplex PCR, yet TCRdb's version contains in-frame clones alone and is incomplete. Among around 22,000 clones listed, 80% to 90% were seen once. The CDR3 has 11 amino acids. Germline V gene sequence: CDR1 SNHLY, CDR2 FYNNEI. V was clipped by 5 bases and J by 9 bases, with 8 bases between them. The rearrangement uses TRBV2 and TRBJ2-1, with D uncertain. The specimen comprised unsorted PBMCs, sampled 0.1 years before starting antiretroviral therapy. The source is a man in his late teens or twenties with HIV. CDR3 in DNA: TGTGCCAGCAGTACCGGGCTTGAGCAGTTCTTC. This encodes CASSTGLEQFF.